This T cell receptor beta chain was sequenced for a study of cytomegalovirus exposure and HLA in healthy donors. The V end lost 7 bases, the J end lost 8 bases, and 20 bases lay between the germline ends. The germline V gene encodes CDR1 SQVTM and CDR2 ANQGSEA. This CDR3 is 13 amino acids long. This PCR relied on a set of 60 Vbeta primers and 13 Jbeta primers. In the original analysis: Later, an analysis found approximately 80 million unique TCR beta chains, and approximately 10 million of these were shared. Data came from immunoSEQ multiplex PCR; TCRdb stores just in-frame clones and leaves some out. The V and J calls and clone size were taken over from that table, and D and trimming were inferred from the DNA. The table lists more than 100,000 clones, around 84% of them singletons. Only a few counts were recorded for this clone.

The material sequenced was PBMCs. The V gene is TRBV29-1, the J gene TRBJ1-2; TRBD1 might be the D (6 bases). The TCR originated in a woman aged 25 to 39 in good health and CMV-seropositive. For the CDR3, the DNA is TGCAGCGGTTTTTTACAGGGTTTGGGCGGCTACACCTTC. Translated: CSGFLQGLGGYTF.